This T cell receptor beta chain was identified during a study of T cells after yellow fever vaccination. Across the study: SMART-Seq v4 Ultra Low Input served to prepare low-cell-number fractions. Study results and limitations: When the response was secondary, it was weaker but reached its peak faster, day 5 versus 15. In FACS-sorted repertoires, abundant clonotypes from the bulk population could appear as contaminants. The study re-detected most primary-vaccination clones after the booster (roughly 95% CD4, around 89% CD8).

As regards this clonotype: What it recognizes is unknown.

Germline V gene sequence: CDR1 SQVTM, CDR2 ANQGSEA. The CDR3 has 14 residues. The ends were cut back, 3 bases at V and 5 bases at J, with 14 bases in the middle. Using its own MiXCR run on the 5' RACE reads, TCRdb lists one record per CDR3 protein. The sample includes fewer than 450,000 distinct CDR3 sequences, approximately 10% of them seen just once. The material was PBMCs, obtained on the day of the first yellow fever vaccination. V and J are TRBV29-1 and TRBJ2-1; D gene uncertain. The receptor was isolated from a young man who received the YFV17D yellow fever vaccine. This CDR3 reads CSVEPVGSNNEQFF. In nucleotides, the CDR3 is TGCAGCGTTGAGCCGGTGGGGTCCAACAATGAGCAGTTCTTC.